This T cell receptor beta chain stems from a study of blood T cells in healthy people across ages. The authors ran a second PCR of 7 to 11 cycles using a sample-barcoded 5' primer and a J-beta primer mix. TCRdb reanalysed the 5' RACE reads using MiXCR and keeps one entry per CDR3 protein. Of 450,000 to 600,000 distinct CDR3 sequences in the sample, approximately 26% were seen once. Every participating donor contributed about 10 milliliters of peripheral blood through a draw. This clonotype has ten or more counts. A junction end diverges from the germline sequence, so it may reflect a read error. The length of the CDR3 is 14 residues. Germline V gene lookup returns CDR1 LGHNT and CDR2 FRNRAP. These records were also assigned to another study, of T cells of mothers and their children.

This receptor was taken from a boy between 2 and 10 years old in good health. The specimen was blood. The rearrangement joins TRBV12-5 to TRBJ2-1; 13 bases are a match to TRBD2. As DNA, the CDR3 is TGTGCTAGTGGTTTGGTACGACTAGCGGGAGGATGGATCTTC. Residues: CASGLVRLAGGWIF.